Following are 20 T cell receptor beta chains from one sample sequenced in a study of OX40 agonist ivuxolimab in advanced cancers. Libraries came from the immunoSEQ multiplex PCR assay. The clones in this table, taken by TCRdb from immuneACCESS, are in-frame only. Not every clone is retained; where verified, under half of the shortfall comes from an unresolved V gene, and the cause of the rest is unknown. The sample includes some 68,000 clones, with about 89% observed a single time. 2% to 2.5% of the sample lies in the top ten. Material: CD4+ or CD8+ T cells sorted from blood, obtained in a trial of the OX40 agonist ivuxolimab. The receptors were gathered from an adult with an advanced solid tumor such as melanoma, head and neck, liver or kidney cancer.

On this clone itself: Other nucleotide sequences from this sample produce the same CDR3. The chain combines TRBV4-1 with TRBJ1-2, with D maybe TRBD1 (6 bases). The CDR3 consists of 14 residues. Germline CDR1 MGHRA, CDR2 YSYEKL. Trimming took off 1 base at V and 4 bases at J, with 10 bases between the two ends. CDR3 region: CASSQVTGTYGYTF. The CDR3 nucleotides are TGCGCCAGCAGCCAAGTTACAGGGACCTATGGCTACACCTTC.

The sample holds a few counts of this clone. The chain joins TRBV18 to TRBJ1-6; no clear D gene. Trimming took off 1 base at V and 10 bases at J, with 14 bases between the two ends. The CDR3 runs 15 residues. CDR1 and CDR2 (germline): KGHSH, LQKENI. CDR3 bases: TGTGCCAGCTCACCACTACCGGGAGAGGACTCACCCCTCCACTTT. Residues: CASSPLPGEDSPLHF.

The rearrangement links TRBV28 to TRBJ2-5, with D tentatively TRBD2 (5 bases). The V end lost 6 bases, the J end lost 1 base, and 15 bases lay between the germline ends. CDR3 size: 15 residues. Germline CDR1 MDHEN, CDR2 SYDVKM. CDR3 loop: CASSLRGSGQETQYF. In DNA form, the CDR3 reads TGTGCCAGCAGCCTAAGAGGGAGTGGCCAAGAGACCCAGTACTTC.

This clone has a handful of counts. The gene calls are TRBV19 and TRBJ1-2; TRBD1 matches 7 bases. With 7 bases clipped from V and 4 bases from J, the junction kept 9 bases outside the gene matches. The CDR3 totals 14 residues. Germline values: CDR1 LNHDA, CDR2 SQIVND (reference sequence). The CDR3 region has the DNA TGTGCCAGTATAAATCCAGGGGGAATCTATGGCTACACCTTC. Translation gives CASINPGGIYGYTF.

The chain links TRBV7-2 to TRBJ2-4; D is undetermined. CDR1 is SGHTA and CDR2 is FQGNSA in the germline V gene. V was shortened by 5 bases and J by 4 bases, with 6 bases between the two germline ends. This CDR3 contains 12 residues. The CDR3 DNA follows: TGTGCCAGCAGCAGGCCGAAAAACATTCAGTACTTC. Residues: CASSRPKNIQYF. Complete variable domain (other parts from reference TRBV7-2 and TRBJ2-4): GAGVSQSPSNKVTEKGKDVELRCDPISGHTALYWYRQSLGQGLEFLIYFQGNSAPDKSGLPSDRFSAERTGGSVSTLTIQRTQQEDSAVYLCASSRPKNIQYFGAGTRLSVL.

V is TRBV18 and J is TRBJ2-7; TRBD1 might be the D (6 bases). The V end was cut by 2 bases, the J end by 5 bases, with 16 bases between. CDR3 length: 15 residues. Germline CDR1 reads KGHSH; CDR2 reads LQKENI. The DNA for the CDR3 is TGTGCCAGCTCACCAGGGTCAGGGGTTTTCCACGAGCAGTACTTC. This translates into CASSPGSGVFHEQYF.

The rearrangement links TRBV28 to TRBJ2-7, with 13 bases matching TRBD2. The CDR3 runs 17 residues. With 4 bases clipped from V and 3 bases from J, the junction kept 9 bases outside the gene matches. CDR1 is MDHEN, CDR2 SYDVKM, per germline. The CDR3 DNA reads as TGTGCCAGCAGTTCTCTTGCGGGACTAGCGGGGCGCTACGAGCAGTACTTC. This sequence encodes CASSSLAGLAGRYEQYF. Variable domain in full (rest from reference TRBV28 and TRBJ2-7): DVKVTQSSRYLVKRTGEKVFLECVQDMDHENMFWYRQDPGLGLRLIYFSYDVKMKEKGDIPEGYSVSREKKERFSLILESASTNQTSMYLCASSSLAGLAGRYEQYFGPGTRLTVT.

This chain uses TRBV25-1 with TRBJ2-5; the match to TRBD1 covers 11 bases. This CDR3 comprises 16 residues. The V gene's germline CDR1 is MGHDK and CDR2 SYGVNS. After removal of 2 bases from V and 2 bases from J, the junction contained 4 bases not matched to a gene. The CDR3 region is CASSEGTGGRQETQYF. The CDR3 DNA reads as TGTGCCAGCAGTGAAGGGACAGGGGGACGTCAAGAGACCCAGTACTTC.

The chain's CDR3 is CASSPSRRGHGNQPQHF. As DNA, the CDR3 is TGTGCCAGCAGCCCAAGTAGGAGGGGGCATGGCAATCAGCCCCAGCATTTT. V gene TRBV7-2 combines with J gene TRBJ1-5; 7 bases fit TRBD1. The CDR3 has 17 residues. Per germline, CDR1 SGHTA and CDR2 FQGNSA. Losses at the gene ends were 5 bases for V and 2 bases for J; bases not matched to a gene: 12.

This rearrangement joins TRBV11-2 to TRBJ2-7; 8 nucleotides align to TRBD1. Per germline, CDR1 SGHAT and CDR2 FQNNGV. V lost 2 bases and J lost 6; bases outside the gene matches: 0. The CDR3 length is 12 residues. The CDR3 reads CASSLTGGEQYF. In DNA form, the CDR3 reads TGTGCCAGCAGCTTAACAGGGGGCGAGCAGTACTTC.

The chain's CDR3 is CSVDDVNYNEQFF. CDR3 DNA sequence: TGCAGCGTTGACGACGTCAACTACAATGAGCAGTTCTTC. This chain joins TRBV29-1 and TRBJ2-1; D is unclear. V lost 3 bases to trimming and J lost 3 bases, with 9 bases between them. CDR3 size: 13 residues. Germline V gene data show CDR1 as SQVTM and CDR2 as ANQGSEA.

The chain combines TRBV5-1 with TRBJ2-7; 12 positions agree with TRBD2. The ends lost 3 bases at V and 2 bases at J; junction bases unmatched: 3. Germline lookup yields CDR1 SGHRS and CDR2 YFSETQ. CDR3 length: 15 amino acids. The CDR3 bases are TGCGCCAGCAGCTCAGGACTAGCGGGGACCTACGAGCAGTACTTC. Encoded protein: CASSSGLAGTYEQYF.

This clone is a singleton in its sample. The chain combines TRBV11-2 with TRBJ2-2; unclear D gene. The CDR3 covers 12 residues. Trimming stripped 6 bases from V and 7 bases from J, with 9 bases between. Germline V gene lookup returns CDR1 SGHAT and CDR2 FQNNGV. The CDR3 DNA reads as TGTGCCAGCAGATACCGTGACGGGGAGCTGTTTTTT. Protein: CASRYRDGELFF.

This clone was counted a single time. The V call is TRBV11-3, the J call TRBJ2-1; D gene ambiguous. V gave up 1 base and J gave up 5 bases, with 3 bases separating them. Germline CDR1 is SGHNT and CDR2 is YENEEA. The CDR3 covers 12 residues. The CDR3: CASSLADNEQFF. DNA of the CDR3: TGTGCCAGCAGCTTAGCCGACAATGAGCAGTTCTTC.

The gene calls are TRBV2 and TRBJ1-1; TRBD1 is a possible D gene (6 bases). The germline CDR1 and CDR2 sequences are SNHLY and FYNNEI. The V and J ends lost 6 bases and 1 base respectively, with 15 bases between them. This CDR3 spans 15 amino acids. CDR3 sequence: CASRPRGTTNTEAFF. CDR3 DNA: TGTGCCAGCAGGCCTAGGGGGACAACGAACACTGAAGCTTTCTTT. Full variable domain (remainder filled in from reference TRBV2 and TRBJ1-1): EPEVTQTPSHQVTQMGQEVILRCVPISNHLYFYWYRQILGQKVEFLVSFYNNEISEKSEIFDDQFSVERPDGSNFTLKIRSTKLEDSAMYFCASRPRGTTNTEAFFGQGTRLTVV.

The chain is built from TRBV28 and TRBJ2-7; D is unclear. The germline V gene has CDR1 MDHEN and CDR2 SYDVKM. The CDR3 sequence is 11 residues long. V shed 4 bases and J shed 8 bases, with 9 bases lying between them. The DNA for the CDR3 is TGTGCCAGCAGTTACGTGAAACAGCAGTACTTC. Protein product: CASSYVKQQYF. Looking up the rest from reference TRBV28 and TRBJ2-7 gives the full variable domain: DVKVTQSSRYLVKRTGEKVFLECVQDMDHENMFWYRQDPGLGLRLIYFSYDVKMKEKGDIPEGYSVSREKKERFSLILESASTNQTSMYLCASSYVKQQYFGPGTRLTVT.

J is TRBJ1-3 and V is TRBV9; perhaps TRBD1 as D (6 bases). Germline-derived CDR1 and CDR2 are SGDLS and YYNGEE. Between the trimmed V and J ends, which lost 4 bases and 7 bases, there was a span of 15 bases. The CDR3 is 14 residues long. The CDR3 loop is CASSSRGLGNTIYF. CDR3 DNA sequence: TGTGCCAGCAGCTCCCGGGGGCTAGGGAACACCATATATTTT.

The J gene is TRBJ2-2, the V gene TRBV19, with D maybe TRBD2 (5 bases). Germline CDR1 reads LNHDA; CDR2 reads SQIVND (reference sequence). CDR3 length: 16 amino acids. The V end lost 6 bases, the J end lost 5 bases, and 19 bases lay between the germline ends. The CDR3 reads CASRDPGRPGTGELFF. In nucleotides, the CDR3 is TGTGCCAGTAGGGACCCGGGCCGCCCGGGGACCGGGGAGCTGTTTTTT. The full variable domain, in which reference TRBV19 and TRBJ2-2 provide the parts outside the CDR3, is DGGITQSPKYLFRKEGQNVTLSCEQNLNHDAMYWYRQDPGQGLRLIYYSQIVNDFQKGDIAEGYSVSREKKESFPLTVTSAQKNPTAFYLCASRDPGRPGTGELFFGEGSRLTVL.

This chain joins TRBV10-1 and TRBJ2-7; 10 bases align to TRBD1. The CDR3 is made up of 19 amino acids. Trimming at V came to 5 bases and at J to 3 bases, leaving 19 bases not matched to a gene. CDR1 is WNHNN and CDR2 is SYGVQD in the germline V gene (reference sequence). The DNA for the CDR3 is TGCGCCAGCAGTCACCCGGACAGGGGGTTACCCTCCCCCTACTACGAGCAGTACTTC. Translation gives CASSHPDRGLPSPYYEQYF.

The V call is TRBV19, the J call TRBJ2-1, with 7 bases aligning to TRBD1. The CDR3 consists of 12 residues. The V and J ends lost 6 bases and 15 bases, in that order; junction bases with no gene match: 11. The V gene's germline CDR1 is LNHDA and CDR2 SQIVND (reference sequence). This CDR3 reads CASSSTGSFGFF. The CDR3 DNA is TGTGCCAGTAGCTCGACAGGGAGTTTTGGGTTCTTC.